Below are 22 T cell receptor beta chains sequenced from a single sample in a study of identical twins. TCRdb itself ran the 5' RACE reads through MiXCR, one entry per CDR3 protein. The data hold around 510,000 distinct CDR3 sequences, with more than 13% observed a single time. These data also featured in a second study, about yellow fever vaccine responses in identical twins.

Source material: CD4+ T cells sorted from blood. These TCRs come from a woman in her late teens or twenties in good health.

The chain uses TRBV6-1 and TRBJ2-7, with 7 bases lining up with TRBD1. CDR3 length: 13 residues. With 7 bases clipped from V and 2 bases from J, the junction kept 5 bases outside the gene matches. Per the germline V gene, CDR1 is MNHNS and CDR2 is SASEGT. CDR3 region: CASTRQGTYEQYF. DNA for the CDR3: TGTGCCAGCACCCGACAGGGTACCTACGAGCAGTACTTC.

The chain combines TRBV12-3 or TRBV12-4 with TRBJ2-7; the D is unclear. The V end was cut by 1 base, the J end by 6 bases, with 13 bases between. CDR3 length: 14 residues. The CDR3 DNA follows: TGTGCCAGCAGTTTAGGTCTAGGAAAAGGCGAGCAGTACTTC. Translating it yields CASSLGLGKGEQYF.

This clonotype was detected only a few times. V and J are TRBV6-8 and TRBJ2-7, with 8 bases that match TRBD2. CDR3 size: 14 residues. After removal of 4 bases from V and 2 bases from J, the junction contained 4 bases not matched to a gene. Germline assignment: CDR1 MNHGY and CDR2 SAAAGT. The CDR3 nucleotides read TGTGCCAGCAGTTCCCAGCGGGGGACCTACGAGCAGTACTTC. Protein: CASSSQRGTYEQYF.

This clonotype was picked up a small number of times. The rearrangement links TRBV6-2 or TRBV6-3 to TRBJ2-2, with no clear D. The V end lost 7 bases, the J end lost 4 bases, and 13 bases lay between the germline ends. From germline, CDR1 is MNHEY and CDR2 SVGEGT. The CDR3 runs to 14 residues. This CDR3 is CASTPPVPTGELFF. The CDR3 DNA sequence: TGTGCCAGCACCCCCCCCGTTCCCACCGGGGAGCTGTTTTTT.

This clonotype came up many times. This chain connects TRBV7-2 to TRBJ2-1; 8 bases align to TRBD2. V was pared by 5 bases and J by 6 bases, with 6 bases of the junction left unmatched. The CDR3 has 14 residues. Germline V gene data show CDR1 as SGHTA and CDR2 as FQGNSA. CDR3 DNA: TGTGCCAGCAGCCTAGACAGCGGGGGCAATGAGCAGTTCTTC. Amino acid sequence: CASSLDSGGNEQFF.

This chain joins TRBV12-3 or TRBV12-4 and TRBJ2-1, with D uncertain. The CDR3 is 12 amino acids. Trimming pared 3 bases from V and 10 bases from J, leaving 10 bases between. The CDR3 loop reads CASSFAGFEQFF. CDR3 nucleotide sequence: TGTGCCAGCAGTTTTGCCGGGTTCGAGCAGTTCTTC.

This chain connects TRBV2 to TRBJ2-7; perhaps TRBD1 as D (5 bases). Trimming shortened V by 6 bases and J by 2 bases, and 11 bases separated the two germline ends. In germline, CDR1 is SNHLY, CDR2 FYNNEI. This CDR3 has 13 residues. In DNA, the CDR3 is TGTGCCAGCAGAGGGGAACTGGCCTACGAGCAGTACTTC. Translated: CASRGELAYEQYF.

This clonotype was detected only a few times. The chain couples TRBV25-1 to TRBJ2-7; 8 bases match TRBD1. CDR3 length: 14 residues. Trimming removed 3 bases from V and 5 bases from J; junction bases left unmatched: 6. The germline gives CDR1 MGHDK, CDR2 SYGVNS. CDR3 in amino acids: CASSDWTGSNEQYF. The CDR3 DNA reads TGTGCCAGCAGTGATTGGACAGGGAGTAACGAGCAGTACTTC.

The chain combines TRBV6-5 with TRBJ2-6; 8 bases are shared with TRBD1. CDR1 MNHEY and CDR2 SVGAGI come from the germline V gene. The CDR3 length is 16 residues. V shed 2 bases and J 3 bases; nucleotides not matched to a gene: 3. The CDR3 DNA follows: TGTGCCAGCAGTTACATCAGGGGGCTTGGGGCCAACGTCCTGACTTTC. The encoded protein is CASSYIRGLGANVLTF.

The chain couples TRBV4-2 to TRBJ2-7; 9 bases are shared with TRBD1. Germline assignment: CDR1 LGHNA and CDR2 YNFKEQ. CDR3 length: 15 residues. The junction had 9 bases not matched to a gene; V was cut back by 3 bases and J by 6 bases. The CDR3 DNA reads as TGTGCCAGCAGCCAGGGGGACAGGGCCAGTAGCGAGCAGTACTTC. It translates to CASSQGDRASSEQYF.

Many counts were recorded for this clonotype. The V and J genes are TRBV7-3 and TRBJ2-2; no reliable D call. CDR1 and CDR2 (germline): SGHTA, FQGTGA. The CDR3 loop spans 13 amino acids. V was cut by 4 bases and J by 2 bases, with 5 bases left in between. The chain's CDR3 is CASSSKNTGELFF. As DNA, the CDR3 is TGTGCCAGCAGCTCAAAAAACACCGGGGAGCTGTTTTTT.

At least ten counts were recorded for this clonotype. The chain links TRBV29-1 to TRBJ2-5, with D possibly being TRBD2 (6 bases). There are 13 residues in the CDR3. The V gene lost 3 bases and the J gene lost 4 bases, with 12 bases spanning the gap. Germline CDR1 reads SQVTM; CDR2 reads ANQGSEA. This CDR3 reads CSVDHKGGETQYF. In DNA form, the CDR3 reads TGCAGCGTTGACCATAAGGGAGGAGAGACCCAGTACTTC.

This clonotype was picked up a small number of times. V is TRBV20-1 and J is TRBJ2-3, with D hard to call. The ends were cut back, 5 bases at V and 4 bases at J, with 16 bases in the middle. The CDR3 loop spans 14 amino acids. Germline CDR1 reads DFQATT; CDR2 reads SNEGSKA (reference sequence). The CDR3 DNA reads as TGCAGTGCTCAATTACCCTCAACCTCAGATACGCAGTATTTT. Protein product: CSAQLPSTSDTQYF.

The rearrangement joins TRBV18 to TRBJ2-7; D is possibly TRBD2 (6 bases). Germline V gene sequence: CDR1 KGHSH, CDR2 LQKENI. V dropped 3 bases and J dropped 3 bases, with 36 bases sitting between them. CDR3 length: 22 amino acids. Here the CDR3 DNA reads TGTGCCAGCTCACCGCCAAGGTCGAGCCCCGGGACTCCAGTTGGCAGAAACTACGAGCAGTACTTC. This codes for CASSPPRSSPGTPVGRNYEQYF.

The chain links TRBV2 to TRBJ2-2; D unresolved. V was pared by 4 bases and J by 4 bases, with 13 bases between. Germline V gene data show CDR1 as SNHLY and CDR2 as FYNNEI. The CDR3 consists of 15 residues. CDR3 region: CASSGTGLATGELFF. The CDR3 nucleotides read TGTGCCAGCAGTGGTACGGGTCTTGCCACCGGGGAGCTGTTTTTT.

V gene TRBV18 combines with J gene TRBJ2-2, with D uncertain. Trimming left V 3 bases short and J 0 bases short, with 14 bases between. CDR3 length equals 17 residues. The germline V gene encodes CDR1 KGHSH and CDR2 LQKENI. CDR3 sequence: CASSPASGSANTGELFF. CDR3 in DNA: TGTGCCAGCTCACCGGCCTCGGGTTCTGCGAACACCGGGGAGCTGTTTTTT.

The chain links TRBV19 to TRBJ2-1; 11 nucleotides match TRBD1. CDR1 is LNHDA, CDR2 SQIVND, per germline (reference sequence). The CDR3 covers 16 residues. The junction had 8 bases not matched to a gene; V was cut back by 5 bases and J by 5 bases. The CDR3 loop reads CASSPPRTGGHNEQFF. DNA of the CDR3: TGTGCCAGTAGTCCACCAAGGACAGGGGGCCACAATGAGCAGTTCTTC.

This chain connects TRBV3-1 to TRBJ1-5; D is ambiguous. Between the trimmed V and J ends, which lost 5 bases and 4 bases, there was a span of 12 bases. The CDR3 contains 14 residues. Germline CDR1 reads LGHDT; CDR2 reads YNNKEL (reference sequence). CDR3 coding DNA: TGTGCCAGCAGCTTCGGACTAATGAATCAGCCCCAGCATTTT. Translating gives CASSFGLMNQPQHF.

This chain joins TRBV14 and TRBJ2-7; D might be TRBD1 (6 bases). Trimming took off 1 base at V and 2 bases at J, with 15 bases between the two ends. This CDR3 is 16 amino acids long. CDR1 SGHDN and CDR2 FVKESK come from the germline V gene. For the CDR3, the DNA is TGTGCCAGCAGCCAAGCTTGGGGGCCCCCACCCTACGAGCAGTACTTC. Translation gives CASSQAWGPPPYEQYF.

This chain uses TRBV7-2 with TRBJ2-5; perhaps TRBD2 as D (6 bases). Germline V gives CDR1 SGHTA, CDR2 FQGNSA. The CDR3 is 15 amino acids. V lost 2 bases, J lost 1 base, and 11 bases lay in between. The chain's CDR3 is CASSLLLATQETQYF. The CDR3 nucleotides read TGTGCCAGCAGCTTACTGCTAGCGACCCAAGAGACCCAGTACTTC.

The chain joins TRBV2 to TRBJ2-3; D is perhaps TRBD1 or TRBD2 (5 bases each). Germline V gene lookup returns CDR1 SNHLY and CDR2 FYNNEI. V was cut by 7 bases and J by 0 bases, with 11 bases left in between. There are 14 residues in the CDR3. CDR3 in amino acids: CASKVGASTDTQYF. CDR3 DNA sequence: TGTGCCAGCAAGGTCGGGGCTAGCACAGATACGCAGTATTTT.

This sequence joins TRBV19 and TRBJ2-4; either TRBD1 or TRBD2 may fit D (5 bases each). The V and J ends lost 1 base and 2 bases respectively, with 21 bases between them. Germline-derived CDR1 and CDR2 are LNHDA and SQIVND (reference sequence). The CDR3 runs to 19 residues. CDR3 amino acids: CASSIGPSAPTGPKNIQYF. The CDR3 nucleotides are TGTGCCAGTAGTATAGGACCTTCCGCCCCGACGGGGCCCAAAAACATTCAGTACTTC.